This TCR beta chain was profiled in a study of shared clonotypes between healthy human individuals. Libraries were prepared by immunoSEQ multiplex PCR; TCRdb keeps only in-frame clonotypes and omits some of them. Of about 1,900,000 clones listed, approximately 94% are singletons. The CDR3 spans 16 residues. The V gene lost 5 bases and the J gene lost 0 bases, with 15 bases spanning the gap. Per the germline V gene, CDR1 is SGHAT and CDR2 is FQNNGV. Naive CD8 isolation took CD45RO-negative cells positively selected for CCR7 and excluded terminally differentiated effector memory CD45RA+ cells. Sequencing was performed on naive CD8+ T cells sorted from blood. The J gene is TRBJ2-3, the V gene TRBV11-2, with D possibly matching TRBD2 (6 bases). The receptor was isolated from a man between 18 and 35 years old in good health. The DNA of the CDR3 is TGTGCCAGCAGCCACCTGGCGGGGCCTAGCACAGATACGCAGTATTTT. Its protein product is CASSHLAGPSTDTQYF.